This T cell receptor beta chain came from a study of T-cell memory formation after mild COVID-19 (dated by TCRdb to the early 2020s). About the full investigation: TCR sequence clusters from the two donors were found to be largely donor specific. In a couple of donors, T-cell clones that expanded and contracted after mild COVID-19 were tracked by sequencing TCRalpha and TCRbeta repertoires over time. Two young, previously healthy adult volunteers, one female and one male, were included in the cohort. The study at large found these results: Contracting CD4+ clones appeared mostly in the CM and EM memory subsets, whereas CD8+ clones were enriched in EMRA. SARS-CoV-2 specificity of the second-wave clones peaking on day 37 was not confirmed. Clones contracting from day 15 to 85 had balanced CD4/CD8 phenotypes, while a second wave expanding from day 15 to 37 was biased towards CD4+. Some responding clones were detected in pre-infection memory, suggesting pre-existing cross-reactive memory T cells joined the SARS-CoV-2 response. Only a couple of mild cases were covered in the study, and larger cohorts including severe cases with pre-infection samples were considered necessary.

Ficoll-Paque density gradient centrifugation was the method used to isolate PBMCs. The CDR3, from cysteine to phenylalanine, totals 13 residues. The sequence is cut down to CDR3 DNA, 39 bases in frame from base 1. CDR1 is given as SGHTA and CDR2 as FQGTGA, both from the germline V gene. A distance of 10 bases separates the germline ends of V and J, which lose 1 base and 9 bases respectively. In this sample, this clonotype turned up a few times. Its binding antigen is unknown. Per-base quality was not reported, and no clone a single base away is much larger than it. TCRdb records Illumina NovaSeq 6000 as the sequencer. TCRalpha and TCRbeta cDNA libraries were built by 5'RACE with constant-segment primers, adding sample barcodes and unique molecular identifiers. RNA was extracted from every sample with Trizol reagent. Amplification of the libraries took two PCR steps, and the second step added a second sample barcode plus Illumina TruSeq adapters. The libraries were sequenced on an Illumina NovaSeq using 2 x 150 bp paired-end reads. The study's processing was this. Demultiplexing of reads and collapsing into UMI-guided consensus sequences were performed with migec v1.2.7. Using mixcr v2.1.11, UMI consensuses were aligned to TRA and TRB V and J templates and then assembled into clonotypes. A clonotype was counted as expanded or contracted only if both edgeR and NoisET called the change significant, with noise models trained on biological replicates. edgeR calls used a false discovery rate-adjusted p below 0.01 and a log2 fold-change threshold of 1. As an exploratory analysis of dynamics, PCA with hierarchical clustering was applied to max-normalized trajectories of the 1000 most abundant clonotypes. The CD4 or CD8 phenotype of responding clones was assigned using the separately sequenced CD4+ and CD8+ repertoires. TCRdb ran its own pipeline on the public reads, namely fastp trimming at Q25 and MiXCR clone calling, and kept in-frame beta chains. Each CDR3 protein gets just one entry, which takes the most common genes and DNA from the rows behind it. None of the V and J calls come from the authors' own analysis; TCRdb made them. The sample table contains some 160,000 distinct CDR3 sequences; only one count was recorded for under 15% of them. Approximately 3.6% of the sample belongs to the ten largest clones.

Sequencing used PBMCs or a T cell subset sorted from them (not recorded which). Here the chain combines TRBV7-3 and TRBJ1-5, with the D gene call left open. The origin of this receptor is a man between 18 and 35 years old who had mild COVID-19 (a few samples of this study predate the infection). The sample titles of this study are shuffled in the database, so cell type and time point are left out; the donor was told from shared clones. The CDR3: CASSLNPGTPQHF. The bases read TGTGCCAGCAGCTTAAACCCAGGAACGCCCCAGCATTTT.